This TCR beta chain is drawn from a study of spatial heterogeneity in lung cancer. Study overall: Detected beta-chain sequences consistently exceeded alpha-chain sequences. Study conclusions and caveats: Expanded tumor TCRs that were ubiquitous appeared in blood more at resection than follow-up.

The V gene lost 6 bases and the J gene lost 6 bases, with 14 bases spanning the gap. The CDR3 is 13 amino acids. CDR1 is KGHSH, CDR2 LQKENI, per germline. Time point denoted: sample taken at primary tumor resection. Whole RNA, isolated from tumor, nontumor lung or frozen PBMC, was sequenced without prior sorting. The approximately 70 donors had untreated early-stage non-small cell lung cancer. Note on this clonotype: Its specificity is unknown.

Individually, TCR cDNA molecules were each labelled with a unique molecular identifier. One entry per CDR3 protein, called by TCRdb with MiXCR from the 5' RACE reads. The sample yields about 90,000 distinct CDR3 sequences, roughly 9.5% seen once. The sample was PBMCs, taken at surgery. The TCR sequence derives from a male donor with early-stage non-small cell lung cancer. V usage is TRBV18 and J usage is TRBJ1-1; unclear D gene. The DNA for the CDR3 is TGTGCCAGCTCGCCGGCTCCTACGGCTGAAGCTTTCTTT. This codes for CASSPAPTAEAFF. The entire variable domain, with the rest obtained from reference TRBV18 and TRBJ1-1, is as follows: NAGVMQNPRHLVRRRGQEARLRCSPMKGHSHVYWYRQLPEEGLKFMVYLQKENIIDESGMPKERFSAEFPKEGPSILRIQQVVRGDSAAYFCASSPAPTAEAFFGQGTRLTVV.